This TCR beta chain was obtained from a study of blood T cell repertoires in COVID-19. In the original processing: Quantification of nucleated cells was approximated via reference gene primer amplification. Libraries were prepared by immunoSEQ multiplex PCR; TCRdb keeps only in-frame clonotypes and omits some of them. The DNA was the basis for D and trimming; V, J and clone size are from that table. The sample holds 110,000 or so clones, approximately 84% seen once. Trimming took 1 base from V and 3 from J, leaving 10 bases between them. This CDR3 comprises 15 residues. Germline assignment: CDR1 MNHNY and CDR2 SVGAGI (reference sequence).

V gene TRBV6-6 combines with J gene TRBJ1-5; possibly TRBD1 for D (5 bases). This TCR derives from a man in his forties with acute or convalescent COVID-19. Sequenced: peripheral blood. The CDR3 region has the DNA TGTGCCAGCAGTTACTACGGGGGTCCCAATCAGCCCCAGCATTTT. Residues: CASSYYGGPNQPQHF.